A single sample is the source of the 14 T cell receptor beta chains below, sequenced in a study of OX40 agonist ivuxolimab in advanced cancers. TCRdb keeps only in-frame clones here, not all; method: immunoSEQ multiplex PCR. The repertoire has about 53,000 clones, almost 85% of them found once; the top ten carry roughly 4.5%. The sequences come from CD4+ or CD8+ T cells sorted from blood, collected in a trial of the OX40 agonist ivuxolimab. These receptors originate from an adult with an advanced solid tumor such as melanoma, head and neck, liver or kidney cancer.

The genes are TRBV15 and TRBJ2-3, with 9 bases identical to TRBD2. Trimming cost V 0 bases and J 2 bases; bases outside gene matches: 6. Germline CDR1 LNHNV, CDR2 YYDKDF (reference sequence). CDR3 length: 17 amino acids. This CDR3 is CATSRELAGEYTDTQYF. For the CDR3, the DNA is TGTGCCACCAGCAGAGAACTAGCGGGCGAATACACAGATACGCAGTATTTT.

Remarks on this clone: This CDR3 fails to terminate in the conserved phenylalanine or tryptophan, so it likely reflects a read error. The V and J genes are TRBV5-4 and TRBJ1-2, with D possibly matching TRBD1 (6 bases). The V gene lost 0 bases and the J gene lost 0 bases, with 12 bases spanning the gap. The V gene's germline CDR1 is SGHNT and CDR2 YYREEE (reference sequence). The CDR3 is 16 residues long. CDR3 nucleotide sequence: TGTGCCAGCAGCTTGGGAGGGGGGGACCCTAACTATGGCTACACCCTC. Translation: CASSLGGGDPNYGYTL.

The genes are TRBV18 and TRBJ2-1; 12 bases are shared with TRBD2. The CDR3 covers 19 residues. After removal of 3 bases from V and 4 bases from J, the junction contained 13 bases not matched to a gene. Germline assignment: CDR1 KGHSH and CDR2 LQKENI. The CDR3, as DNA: TGTGCCAGCTCACCGCTCCGGACTAGCGGGACTTCTAGGTACAATGAGCAGTTCTTC. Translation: CASSPLRTSGTSRYNEQFF.

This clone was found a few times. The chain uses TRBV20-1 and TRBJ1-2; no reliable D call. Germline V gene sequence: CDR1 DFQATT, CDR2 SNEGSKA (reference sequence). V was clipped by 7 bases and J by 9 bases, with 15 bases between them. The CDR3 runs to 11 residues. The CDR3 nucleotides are TGCAGTGTGGGGAGGGCGGAGAGCTACACCTTC. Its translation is CSVGRAESYTF.

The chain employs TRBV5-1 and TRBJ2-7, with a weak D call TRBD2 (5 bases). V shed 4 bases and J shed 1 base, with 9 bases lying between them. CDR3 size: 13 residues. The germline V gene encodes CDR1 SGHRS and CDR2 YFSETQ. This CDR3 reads CASSPEGSYEQYF. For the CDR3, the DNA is TGCGCCAGCAGCCCCGAGGGTTCCTACGAGCAGTACTTC.

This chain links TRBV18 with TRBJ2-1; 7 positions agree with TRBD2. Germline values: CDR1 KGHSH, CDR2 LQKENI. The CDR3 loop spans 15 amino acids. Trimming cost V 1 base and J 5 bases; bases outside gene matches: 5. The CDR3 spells CASSPLPSGNNEQFF. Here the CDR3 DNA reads TGTGCCAGCTCACCACTCCCTAGCGGAAACAATGAGCAGTTCTTC.

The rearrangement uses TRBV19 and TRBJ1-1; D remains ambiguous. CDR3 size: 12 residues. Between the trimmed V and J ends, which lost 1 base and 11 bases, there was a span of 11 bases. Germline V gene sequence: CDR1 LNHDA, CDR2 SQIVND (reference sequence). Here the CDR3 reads CASSIGAAGAFF. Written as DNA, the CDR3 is TGTGCCAGTAGTATAGGGGCGGCTGGTGCTTTCTTT.

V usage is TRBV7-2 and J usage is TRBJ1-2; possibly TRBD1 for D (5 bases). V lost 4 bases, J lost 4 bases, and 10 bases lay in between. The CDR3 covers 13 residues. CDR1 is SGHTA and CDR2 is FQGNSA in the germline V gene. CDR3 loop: CASSSQTAYGYTF. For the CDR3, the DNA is TGTGCCAGCAGCTCGCAGACAGCCTATGGCTACACCTTC.

The CDR3 is CASSSHRQGRGSKNTEAFF. The CDR3 DNA follows: TGTGCCAGCAGCTCCCACCGACAGGGCCGAGGGAGCAAGAACACTGAAGCTTTCTTT. The rearrangement links TRBV5-6 to TRBJ1-1; 7 bases map to TRBD1. There are 19 residues in the CDR3. Looked up from germline, CDR1 is SGHDT and CDR2 is YYEEEE. The V and J ends lost 3 bases and 1 base, in that order; junction bases with no gene match: 18.

The CDR3 sequence is CASSLVLGGYNEQFF. CDR3 DNA: TGTGCCAGCAGCTTAGTCCTAGGAGGCTACAATGAGCAGTTCTTC. J is TRBJ2-1 and V is TRBV7-2; a possible D gene is TRBD2 (5 bases). This CDR3 comprises 15 residues. Trimming took off 1 base at V and 3 bases at J, with 10 bases between the two ends. In germline, CDR1 is SGHTA, CDR2 FQGNSA. Based on the CDR3 plus reference TRBV7-2 and TRBJ2-1, the full variable domain is GAGVSQSPSNKVTEKGKDVELRCDPISGHTALYWYRQSLGQGLEFLIYFQGNSAPDKSGLPSDRFSAERTGGSVSTLTIQRTQQEDSAVYLCASSLVLGGYNEQFFGPGTRLTVL.

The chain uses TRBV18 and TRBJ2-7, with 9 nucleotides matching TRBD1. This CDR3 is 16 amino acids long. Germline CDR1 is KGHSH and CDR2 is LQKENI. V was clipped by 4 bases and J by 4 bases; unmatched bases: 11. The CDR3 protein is CASSRAPGTGLYEQYF. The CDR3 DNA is TGTGCCAGCTCACGAGCACCCGGGACAGGGTTATACGAGCAGTACTTC. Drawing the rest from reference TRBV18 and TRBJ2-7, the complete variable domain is NAGVMQNPRHLVRRRGQEARLRCSPMKGHSHVYWYRQLPEEGLKFMVYLQKENIIDESGMPKERFSAEFPKEGPSILRIQQVVRGDSAAYFCASSRAPGTGLYEQYFGPGTRLTVT.

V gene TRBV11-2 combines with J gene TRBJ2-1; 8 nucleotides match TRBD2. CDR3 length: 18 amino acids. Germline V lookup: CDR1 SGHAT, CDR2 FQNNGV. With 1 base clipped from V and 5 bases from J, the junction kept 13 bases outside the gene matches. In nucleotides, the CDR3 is TGTGCCAGCAGCTTAGCTCTTTCGGGAGGGGTGAAGGACAATGAGCAGTTCTTC. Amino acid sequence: CASSLALSGGVKDNEQFF. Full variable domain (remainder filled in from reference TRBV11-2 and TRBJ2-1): EAGVAQSPRYKIIEKRQSVAFWCNPISGHATLYWYQQILGQGPKLLIQFQNNGVVDDSQLPKDRFSAERLKGVDSTLKIQPAKLEDSAVYLCASSLALSGGVKDNEQFFGPGTRLTVL.

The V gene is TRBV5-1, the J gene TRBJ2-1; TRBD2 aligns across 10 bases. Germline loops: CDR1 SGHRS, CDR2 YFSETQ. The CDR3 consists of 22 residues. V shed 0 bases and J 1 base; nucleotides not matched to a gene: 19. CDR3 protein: CASSLDRWASGSILESYNEQFF. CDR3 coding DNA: TGCGCCAGCAGCTTGGATCGTTGGGCTAGCGGGAGTATATTGGAGTCCTACAATGAGCAGTTCTTC.

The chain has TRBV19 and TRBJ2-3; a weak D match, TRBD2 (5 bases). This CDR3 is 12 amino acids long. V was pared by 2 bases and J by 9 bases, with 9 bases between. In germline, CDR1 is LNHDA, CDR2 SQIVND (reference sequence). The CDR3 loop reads CASSIPEATQYF. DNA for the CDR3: TGTGCCAGTAGTATACCGGAGGCGACGCAGTATTTT.